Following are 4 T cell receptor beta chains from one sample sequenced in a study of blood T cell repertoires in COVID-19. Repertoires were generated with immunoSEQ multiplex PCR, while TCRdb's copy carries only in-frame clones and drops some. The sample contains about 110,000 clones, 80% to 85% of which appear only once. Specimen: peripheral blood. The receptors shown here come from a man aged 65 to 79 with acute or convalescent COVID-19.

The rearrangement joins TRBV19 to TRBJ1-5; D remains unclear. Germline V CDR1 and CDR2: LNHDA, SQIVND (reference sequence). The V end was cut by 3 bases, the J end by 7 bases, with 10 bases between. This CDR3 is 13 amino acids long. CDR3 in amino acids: CASSISGGQPQHF. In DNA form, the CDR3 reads TGTGCCAGTAGTATCTCGGGAGGACAGCCCCAGCATTTT.

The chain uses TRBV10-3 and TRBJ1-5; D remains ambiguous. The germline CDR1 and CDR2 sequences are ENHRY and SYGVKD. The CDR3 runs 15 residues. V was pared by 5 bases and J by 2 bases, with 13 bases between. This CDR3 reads CAISSTGDGNQPQHF. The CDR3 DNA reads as TGTGCCATCAGTAGCACCGGGGATGGCAATCAGCCCCAGCATTTT.

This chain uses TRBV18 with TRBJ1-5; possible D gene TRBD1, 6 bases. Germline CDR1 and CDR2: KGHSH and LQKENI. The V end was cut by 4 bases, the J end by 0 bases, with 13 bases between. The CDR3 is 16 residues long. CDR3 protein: CASSRDGTLSNQPQHF. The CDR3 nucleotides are TGTGCCAGCTCACGAGACGGGACACTTAGCAATCAGCCCCAGCATTTT.

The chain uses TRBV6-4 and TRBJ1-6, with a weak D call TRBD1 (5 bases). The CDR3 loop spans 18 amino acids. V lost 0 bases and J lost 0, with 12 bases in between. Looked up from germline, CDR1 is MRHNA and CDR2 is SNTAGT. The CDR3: CASSDSGDWSSYNSPLHF. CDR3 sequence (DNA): TGTGCCAGCAGTGACTCTGGGGACTGGAGCTCCTATAATTCACCCCTCCACTTT.